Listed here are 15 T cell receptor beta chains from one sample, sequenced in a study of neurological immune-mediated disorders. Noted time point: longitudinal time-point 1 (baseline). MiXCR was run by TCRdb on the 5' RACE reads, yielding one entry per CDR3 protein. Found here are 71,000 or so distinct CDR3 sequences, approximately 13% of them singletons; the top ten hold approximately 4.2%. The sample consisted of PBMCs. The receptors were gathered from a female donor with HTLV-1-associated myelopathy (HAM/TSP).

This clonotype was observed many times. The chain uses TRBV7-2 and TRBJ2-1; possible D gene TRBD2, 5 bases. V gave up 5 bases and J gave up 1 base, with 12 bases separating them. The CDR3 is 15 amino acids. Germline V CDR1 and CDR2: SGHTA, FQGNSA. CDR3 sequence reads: CASSRRTGSYNEQFF. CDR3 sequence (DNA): TGTGCCAGCAGCCGTAGGACTGGGTCCTACAATGAGCAGTTCTTC. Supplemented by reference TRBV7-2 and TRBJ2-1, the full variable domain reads GAGVSQSPSNKVTEKGKDVELRCDPISGHTALYWYRQSLGQGLEFLIYFQGNSAPDKSGLPSDRFSAERTGGSVSTLTIQRTQQEDSAVYLCASSRRTGSYNEQFFGPGTRLTVL.

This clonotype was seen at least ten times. The CDR3 region has the DNA TGTGCCAGCAGCCGGTGGGGGACAGTGGTGAATGAGCAGTTCTTC. It encodes CASSRWGTVVNEQFF. This chain joins TRBV11-2 and TRBJ2-1; TRBD1 matches 7 bases. Looked up from germline, CDR1 is SGHAT and CDR2 is FQNNGV. The CDR3 consists of 15 residues. J was trimmed by 7 bases and V by 5 bases; bases with no gene match: 11.

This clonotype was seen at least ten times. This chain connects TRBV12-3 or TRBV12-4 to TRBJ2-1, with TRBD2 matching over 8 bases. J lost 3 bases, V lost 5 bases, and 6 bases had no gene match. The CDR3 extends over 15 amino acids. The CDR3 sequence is CASSPLSGGYNEQFF. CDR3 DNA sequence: TGTGCCAGCAGTCCCCTCAGCGGGGGCTACAATGAGCAGTTCTTC.

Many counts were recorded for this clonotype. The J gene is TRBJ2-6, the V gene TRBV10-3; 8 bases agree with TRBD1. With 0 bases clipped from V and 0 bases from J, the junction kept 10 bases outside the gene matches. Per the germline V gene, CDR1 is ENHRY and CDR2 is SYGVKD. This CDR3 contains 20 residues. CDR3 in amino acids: CAISESKRTGLTSGANVLTF. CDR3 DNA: TGTGCCATCAGTGAGTCGAAACGGACAGGGCTAACCTCTGGGGCCAACGTCCTGACTTTC.

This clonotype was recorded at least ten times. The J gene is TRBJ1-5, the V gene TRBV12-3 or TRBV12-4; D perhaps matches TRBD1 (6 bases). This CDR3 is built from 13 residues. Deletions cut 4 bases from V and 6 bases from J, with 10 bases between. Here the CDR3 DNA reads TGTGCCAGCAGTTCGGGGGGCAGTCAGCCCCAGCATTTT. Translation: CASSSGGSQPQHF.

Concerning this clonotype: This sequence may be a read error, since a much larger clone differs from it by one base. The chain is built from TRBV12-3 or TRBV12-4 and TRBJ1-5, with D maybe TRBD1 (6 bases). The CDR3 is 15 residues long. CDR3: CANSLGGAGNQPQHF. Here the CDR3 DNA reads TGTGCCAACAGTTTAGGGGGGGCGGGGAATCAGCCCCAGCATTTT.

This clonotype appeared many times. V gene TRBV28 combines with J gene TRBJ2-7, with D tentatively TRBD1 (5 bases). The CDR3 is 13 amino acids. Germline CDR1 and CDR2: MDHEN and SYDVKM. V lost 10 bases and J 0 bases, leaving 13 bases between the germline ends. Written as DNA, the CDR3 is TGTGCCACTTTAGACAGAAGCTCCTACGAGCAGTACTTC. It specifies CATLDRSSYEQYF.

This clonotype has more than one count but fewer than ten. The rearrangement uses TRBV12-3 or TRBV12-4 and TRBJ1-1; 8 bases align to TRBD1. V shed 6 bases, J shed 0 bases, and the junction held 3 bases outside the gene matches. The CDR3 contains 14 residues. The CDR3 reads CASSGQGVNTEAFF. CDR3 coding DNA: TGTGCCAGCAGCGGACAGGGAGTGAACACTGAAGCTTTCTTT.

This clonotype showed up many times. DNA of the CDR3: TGCGCCAGCGCGATAGGGACCCTGGGGTACGAGCAGTACTTC. This sequence encodes CASAIGTLGYEQYF. J is TRBJ2-7 and V is TRBV5-1; D is perhaps TRBD1 or TRBD2 (5 bases each). The CDR3 loop spans 14 amino acids. Per the germline V gene, CDR1 is SGHRS and CDR2 is YFSETQ. Between the trimmed V and J ends, which lost 7 bases and 4 bases, there was a span of 18 bases.

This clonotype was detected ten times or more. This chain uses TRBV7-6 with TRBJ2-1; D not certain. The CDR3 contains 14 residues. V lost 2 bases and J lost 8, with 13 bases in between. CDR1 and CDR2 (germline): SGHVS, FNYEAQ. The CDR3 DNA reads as TGTGCCAGCAGCTTAACCCCCCAGGCGTATGAGCAGTTCTTC. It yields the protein CASSLTPQAYEQFF.

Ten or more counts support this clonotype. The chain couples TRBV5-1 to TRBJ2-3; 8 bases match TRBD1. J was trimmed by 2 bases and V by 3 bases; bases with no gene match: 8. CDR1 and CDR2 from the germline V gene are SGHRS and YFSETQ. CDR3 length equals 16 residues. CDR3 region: CASSSGRQGITDTQYF. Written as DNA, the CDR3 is TGCGCCAGCAGCTCGGGCCGACAGGGGATCACAGATACGCAGTATTTT.

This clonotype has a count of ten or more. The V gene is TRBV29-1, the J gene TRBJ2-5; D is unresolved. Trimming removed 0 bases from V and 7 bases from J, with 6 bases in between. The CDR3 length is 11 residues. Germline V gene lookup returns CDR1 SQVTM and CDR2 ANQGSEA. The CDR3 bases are TGCAGCGTTGAAGATCAGGCGACCCAGTACTTC. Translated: CSVEDQATQYF.

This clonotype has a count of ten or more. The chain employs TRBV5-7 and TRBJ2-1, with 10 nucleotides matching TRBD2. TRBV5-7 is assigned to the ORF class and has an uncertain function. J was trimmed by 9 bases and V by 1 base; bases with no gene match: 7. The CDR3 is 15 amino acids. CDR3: CASSLMVAGGREQFF. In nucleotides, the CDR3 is TGTGCCAGCAGCTTGATGGTAGCGGGGGGCCGTGAGCAGTTCTTC.

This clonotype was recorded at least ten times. The CDR3 spells CASGLSGAGNEQFF. DNA for the CDR3: TGCGCCAGCGGCCTTAGCGGGGCGGGGAATGAGCAGTTCTTC. The V gene is TRBV5-1, the J gene TRBJ2-1; 8 positions match TRBD2. The CDR3 is made up of 14 amino acids. J gave up 7 bases and V 7 bases, and 10 bases lay outside the gene matches. The germline CDR1 and CDR2 sequences are SGHRS and YFSETQ.

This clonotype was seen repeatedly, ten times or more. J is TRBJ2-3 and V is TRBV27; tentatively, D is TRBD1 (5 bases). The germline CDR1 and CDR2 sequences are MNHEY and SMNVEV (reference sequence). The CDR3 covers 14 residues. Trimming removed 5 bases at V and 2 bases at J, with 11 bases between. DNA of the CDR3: TGTGCCAGCAGTCCTGACAGATTCACAGATACGCAGTATTTT. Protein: CASSPDRFTDTQYF.